Below are 18 T cell receptor beta chains sequenced from a single sample in a study of T cell responses to AZD1222 COVID-19 vaccine. The data were produced by immunoSEQ multiplex PCR, yet TCRdb's version contains in-frame clones alone and is incomplete. The profile shows under 140,000 clones, 94% of them singletons. This material consisted of peripheral blood, taken 28 days after the second AZD1222 dose. The receptors derive from an adult who received the AZD1222 COVID-19 vaccine.

The rearrangement uses TRBV30 and TRBJ2-1; D possibly uses TRBD1 or TRBD2 (5 bases each). The V gene lost 4 bases and the J gene lost 14 bases, with 18 bases spanning the gap. The CDR3 extends over 12 amino acids. The germline V gene encodes CDR1 GTSNPN and CDR2 SVGIG (reference sequence). The CDR3 sequence: CAWIQGWGSEFF. The CDR3 coding sequence is TGTGCCTGGATCCAGGGATGGGGGAGTGAGTTCTTC.

Concerning this clone: At the DNA level, this CDR3 is encoded by other sequences in the same sample as well. J is TRBJ1-1 and V is TRBV5-1; no clear D. The germline V and J ends were trimmed by 2 bases and 2 bases, with 7 bases remaining between them. The CDR3 runs to 13 residues. Germline V lookup: CDR1 SGHRS, CDR2 YFSETQ. The CDR3 reads CASSFGGNTEAFF. The CDR3 DNA sequence: TGCGCCAGCAGCTTTGGCGGTAACACTGAAGCTTTCTTT.

The rearrangement joins TRBV19 to TRBJ1-2, with D tentatively TRBD1 (5 bases). The CDR3 sequence is 16 residues long. Germline lookup yields CDR1 LNHDA and CDR2 SQIVND (reference sequence). The V and J ends lost 6 bases and 4 bases respectively, with 21 bases between them. The CDR3 loop reads CASRLKGGRELYGYTF. CDR3 DNA: TGTGCCAGTAGACTCAAAGGAGGCAGGGAACTCTATGGCTACACCTTC.

This clone was seen once. The V call is TRBV10-3, the J call TRBJ1-1, with 10 bases lining up with TRBD1. There are 15 residues in the CDR3. The J segment lost 1 base and the V segment lost 4 bases, leaving 3 bases of the junction unmatched. From germline, CDR1 is ENHRY and CDR2 SYGVKD. CDR3: CAISGGQGTNTEAFF. In DNA, the CDR3 is TGTGCCATCAGTGGGGGACAGGGGACGAACACTGAAGCTTTCTTT.

The chain has TRBV4-1 and TRBJ1-2; D unclear. This CDR3 comprises 14 residues. Germline V gives CDR1 MGHRA, CDR2 YSYEKL. V was cut by 1 base and J by 8 bases, with 14 bases left in between. In DNA, the CDR3 is TGCGCCAGCAGCCAAGTAGTAGGGATTCGGGGCTACACCTTC. Translating it yields CASSQVVGIRGYTF.

The chain links TRBV14 to TRBJ2-3; TRBD2 is a possible D gene (7 bases). V gave up 8 bases and J gave up 4 bases, with 19 bases separating them. Looked up from germline, CDR1 is SGHDN and CDR2 is FVKESK. The CDR3 is 15 amino acids. The CDR3 loop reads CASDRGGARADTQYF. CDR3 DNA sequence: TGTGCCAGCGATAGGGGGGGGGCCCGAGCAGATACGCAGTATTTT.

This chain links TRBV7-9 with TRBJ1-1; D may be TRBD1 (6 bases). From germline, CDR1 is SEHNR and CDR2 FQNEAQ (reference sequence). The CDR3 spans 13 residues. Trimming took 5 bases from V and 7 from J, leaving 14 bases between them. The CDR3 loop is CASSIRGGIEAFF. CDR3 nucleotides: TGTGCCAGCAGCATCCGAGGGGGAATTGAAGCTTTCTTT.

V gene TRBV19 combines with J gene TRBJ1-5; D gene ambiguous. Germline assignment: CDR1 LNHDA and CDR2 SQIVND (reference sequence). This CDR3 is 16 amino acids long. V lost 6 bases and J 5 bases, leaving 20 bases between the germline ends. CDR3 DNA: TGTGCCAGTAGCCCCGGGTATGAGGACGCGGATCAGCCCCAGCATTTT. It is translated as CASSPGYEDADQPQHF.

The gene calls are TRBV18 and TRBJ1-4; perhaps TRBD1 as D (5 bases). The CDR3 contains 14 residues. V was pared by 1 base and J by 5 bases, with 8 bases between. CDR1 and CDR2 from the germline V gene are KGHSH and LQKENI. The CDR3, as DNA: TGTGCCAGCTCACCACATAAGGGGAATGAAAAACTGTTTTTT. This translates into CASSPHKGNEKLFF. Based on the CDR3 plus reference TRBV18 and TRBJ1-4, the full variable domain is NAGVMQNPRHLVRRRGQEARLRCSPMKGHSHVYWYRQLPEEGLKFMVYLQKENIIDESGMPKERFSAEFPKEGPSILRIQQVVRGDSAAYFCASSPHKGNEKLFFGSGTQLSVL.

The CDR3 DNA follows: TGCGCCAGCAGCCACGGACAGGGGATCCCCAAGGGTAATCAGCCCCAGCATTTT. Translating gives CASSHGQGIPKGNQPQHF. J is TRBJ1-5 and V is TRBV10-2; 9 nucleotides match TRBD1. The length of the CDR3 is 18 residues. V lost 6 bases, J lost 4 bases, and 16 bases stayed unmatched. CDR1 and CDR2 from the germline V gene are WSHSY and SAAADI.

This chain links TRBV11-2 with TRBJ1-1; D may be TRBD1 (5 bases). Germline V gives CDR1 SGHAT, CDR2 FQNNGV. The CDR3 runs 13 residues. Trimming took off 1 base at V and 6 bases at J, with 9 bases between the two ends. CDR3 bases: TGTGCCAGCAGCTTAGGCGAGGGGCCTGAAGCTTTCTTT. Amino acids: CASSLGEGPEAFF. The full variable domain, with the rest looked up from reference TRBV11-2 and TRBJ1-1, is EAGVAQSPRYKIIEKRQSVAFWCNPISGHATLYWYQQILGQGPKLLIQFQNNGVVDDSQLPKDRFSAERLKGVDSTLKIQPAKLEDSAVYLCASSLGEGPEAFFGQGTRLTVV.

The chain recombines TRBV5-5 with TRBJ1-2; D is possibly TRBD1 (5 bases). V was pared by 6 bases and J by 8 bases, with 23 bases between. Germline V gene lookup returns CDR1 SGHKS and CDR2 YYEKEE (reference sequence). The CDR3 contains 15 residues. The CDR3 DNA reads TGTGCCAGCAAACTATTCGGGACCGAGGATGCGGGCTACACCTTC. Translated: CASKLFGTEDAGYTF. Based on the CDR3 plus reference TRBV5-5 and TRBJ1-2, the full variable domain is DAGVTQSPTHLIKTRGQQVTLRCSPISGHKSVSWYQQVLGQGPQFIFQYYEKEERGRGNFPDRFSARQFPNYSSELNVNALLLGDSALYLCASKLFGTEDAGYTFGSGTRLTVV.

The rearrangement uses TRBV5-6 and TRBJ1-5; maybe TRBD1 (5 bases). Germline V gene sequence: CDR1 SGHDT, CDR2 YYEEEE. Trimming shortened V by 2 bases and J by 8 bases, and 17 bases separated the two germline ends. There are 15 residues in the CDR3. The CDR3: CASSFPGPRLEPQHF. In DNA form, the CDR3 reads TGTGCCAGCAGCTTCCCGGGACCGCGCCTAGAGCCCCAGCATTTT.

V is TRBV5-4 and J is TRBJ1-1, with 7 bases matching TRBD1. CDR1 and CDR2 (germline): SGHNT, YYREEE (reference sequence). After removal of 5 bases from V and 0 bases from J, the junction contained 10 bases not matched to a gene. The CDR3 has 16 amino acids. The CDR3 reads CASSLLQGIMNTEAFF. The CDR3 nucleotides read TGTGCCAGCAGTTTATTACAGGGGATAATGAACACTGAAGCTTTCTTT. Using reference TRBV5-4 and TRBJ1-1 for the parts outside the CDR3, the full variable domain is ETGVTQSPTHLIKTRGQQVTLRCSSQSGHNTVSWYQQALGQGPQFIFQYYREEENGRGNFPPRFSGLQFPNYSSELNVNALELDDSALYLCASSLLQGIMNTEAFFGQGTRLTVV.

The V call is TRBV19, the J call TRBJ1-5; D ambiguous. The CDR3 length is 13 residues. Germline-derived CDR1 and CDR2 are LNHDA and SQIVND (reference sequence). V lost 3 bases and J lost 0, with 3 bases in between. In nucleotides, the CDR3 is TGTGCCAGTAGTATGGTTAGCAATCAGCCCCAGCATTTT. Translation gives CASSMVSNQPQHF.

The chain has TRBV20-1 and TRBJ2-7; 10 nucleotides agree with TRBD1. This CDR3 spans 14 amino acids. V gave up 3 bases and J gave up 5 bases; unmatched junction bases: 7. Germline V gene sequence: CDR1 DFQATT, CDR2 SNEGSKA (reference sequence). As DNA, the CDR3 is TGCAGTGCTAGTTCGGGACAGGGGATTCACGAGCAGTACTTC. This translates into CSASSGQGIHEQYF.

The chain uses TRBV3-1 (or the pseudogene TRBV3-2) and TRBJ2-2; D is uncertain. Germline CDR1 and CDR2: LGHDT and YNNKEL (reference sequence). V lost 4 bases and J lost 0, with 12 bases in between. This CDR3 is built from 16 residues. For the CDR3, the DNA is TGTGCCAGCAGCCCCCCAGGCTGGACGAACACCGGGGAGCTGTTTTTT. Amino acid sequence: CASSPPGWTNTGELFF.

This chain joins TRBV7-9 and TRBJ1-2; D perhaps matches TRBD1 (5 bases). The CDR3 totals 15 residues. Trimming left V 5 bases short and J 4 bases short, with 17 bases between. From germline, CDR1 is SEHNR and CDR2 FQNEAQ (reference sequence). CDR3 loop: CASSTSPEGSYGYTF. In DNA form, the CDR3 reads TGTGCCAGCAGCACCTCCCCGGAGGGGTCCTATGGCTACACCTTC.